This T cell receptor beta chain was found in a study of T cell responses to AZD1222 COVID-19 vaccine. Repertoires were generated with immunoSEQ multiplex PCR, while TCRdb's copy carries only in-frame clones and drops some. This sample has some 96,000 clones, with about 87% found just once. This CDR3 contains 13 residues. Trimming cost V 3 bases and J 10 bases; bases outside gene matches: 6. This clone was observed a single time. The sample in question was peripheral blood, obtained on day 0 of AZD1222 vaccination. V gene TRBV12-3 or TRBV12-4 combines with J gene TRBJ2-7; 10 bases line up with TRBD2. The receptor's source is an adult in good health. The DNA for the CDR3 is TGTGCCAGCAGTTTCTTAGCGGGAGGACAACAGTACTTC. It translates to CASSFLAGGQQYF.